The 29 T cell receptor beta chains reported below all come from one sample, sequenced in a study of PD-1 blockade in classical Hodgkin lymphoma. Sequenced by immunoSEQ multiplex PCR; TCRdb stores in-frame clones only, minus some. In the table there are about 39,000 clones, roughly two thirds of which are singletons. There was relapse after autologous stem cell transplantation in every patient, and there was variation in brentuximab vedotin exposure. Sequenced material: peripheral blood mononuclear cells (PBMCs), taken before the second cycle of nivolumab. These receptors were obtained from a human donor with classical Hodgkin lymphoma.

The chain employs TRBV28 and TRBJ1-3; no definite D call. The length of the CDR3 is 15 residues. CDR1 MDHEN and CDR2 SYDVKM come from the germline V gene. Trimming took 3 bases from V and 0 from J, leaving 9 bases between them. CDR3 coding DNA: TGTGCCAGCAGTTTCCAACAGAGCTCTGGAAACACCATATATTTT. This codes for CASSFQQSSGNTIYF.

This clone was observed a handful of times. The same CDR3 arises from other DNA sequences in this sample as well. The chain links TRBV7-9 to TRBJ1-2, with D unclear. The V end was cut by 0 bases, the J end by 4 bases, with 6 bases between. The CDR3 extends over 13 amino acids. CDR1 is SEHNR and CDR2 is FQNEAQ in the germline V gene (reference sequence). The CDR3 sequence: CASSLADGYGYTF. The CDR3 DNA is TGTGCCAGCAGCTTAGCTGATGGCTATGGCTACACCTTC.

The genes are TRBV5-6 and TRBJ2-7; 8 bases align to TRBD2. The CDR3 is 15 residues long. Trimming cost V 4 bases and J 0 bases; bases outside gene matches: 6. The germline V gene has CDR1 SGHDT and CDR2 YYEEEE. CDR3 sequence reads: CASSGPGGTSYEQYF. In DNA, the CDR3 is TGTGCCAGCAGCGGGCCGGGAGGGACCTCCTACGAGCAGTACTTC.

The CDR3 reads CASSQGETGLYGYTF. In nucleotides, the CDR3 is TGCGCCAGCAGCCAAGGGGAAACAGGTCTCTATGGCTACACCTTC. The J gene is TRBJ1-2, the V gene TRBV4-1, with D possibly TRBD1 on 5 matching bases. V lost 1 base to trimming and J lost 4 bases, with 13 bases between them. The CDR3 has 15 residues. Germline V gene lookup returns CDR1 MGHRA and CDR2 YSYEKL.

The V and J genes are TRBV5-4 and TRBJ2-3; 7 nucleotides agree with TRBD2. The CDR3 has 15 amino acids. Germline CDR1 is SGHNT and CDR2 is YYREEE (reference sequence). The V and J ends lost 4 bases and 3 bases, in that order; junction bases with no gene match: 8. CDR3 residues: CASSPRGGWTDTQYF. CDR3 DNA: TGTGCCAGCAGCCCCCGCGGGGGTTGGACAGATACGCAGTATTTT.

The chain recombines TRBV29-1 with TRBJ1-1; possibly TRBD1 for D (6 bases). In germline, CDR1 is SQVTM, CDR2 ANQGSEA. V lost 6 bases to trimming and J lost 11 bases, with 16 bases between them. This CDR3 has 11 amino acids. The CDR3 DNA sequence: TGCAGCGTCCAAGGGGGAGCCAGGGCTTTCTTT. Its translation is CSVQGGARAFF.

CDR3 coding DNA: TGTGCCAGCAGCGCGGACCCCGGGAGCAATCAGCCCCAGCATTTT. It is translated as CASSADPGSNQPQHF. J is TRBJ1-5 and V is TRBV9; D not resolved. V gave up 3 bases and J gave up 1 base, with 11 bases separating them. From germline, CDR1 is SGDLS and CDR2 YYNGEE. CDR3 length: 15 amino acids.

The chain links TRBV9 to TRBJ1-4; tentative D call: TRBD1 (5 bases). V was clipped by 2 bases and J by 7 bases, with 18 bases between them. In germline, CDR1 is SGDLS, CDR2 YYNGEE. The CDR3 sequence is 16 residues long. CDR3 region: CASSVGQGGVGEKLFF. For the CDR3, the DNA is TGTGCCAGCAGCGTCGGGCAGGGAGGGGTAGGTGAAAAACTGTTTTTT.

V gene TRBV18 combines with J gene TRBJ1-1; D gene uncertain. V gave up 8 bases and J gave up 1 base, with 17 bases separating them. CDR1 KGHSH and CDR2 LQKENI come from the germline V gene. The CDR3 extends over 15 amino acids. The CDR3 loop is CASATLGGGNTEAFF. In DNA, the CDR3 is TGTGCCAGCGCTACGCTGGGTGGTGGGAACACTGAAGCTTTCTTT.

This clone was detected only a few times. The chain joins TRBV2 to TRBJ1-1; D is perhaps TRBD1 (6 bases). The CDR3 totals 13 residues. CDR1 is SNHLY and CDR2 is FYNNEI in the germline V gene. CDR3 coding DNA: TGTGCAGGGGGACAAGAAATGAACACTGAAGCTTTCTTT. Encoded protein: CAGGQEMNTEAFF.

This clone is labeled as medium-sized. The gene calls are TRBV6-1 and TRBJ1-2; D is possibly TRBD1 (5 bases). Germline V gene data show CDR1 as MNHNS and CDR2 as SASEGT. The CDR3 is 13 amino acids. Trimming stripped 8 bases from V and 7 bases from J, with 17 bases between. The CDR3 bases are TGTGCCAGCGGGGCACAAGATTTGGTTGGCTACACCTTC. Translation gives CASGAQDLVGYTF.

This clone has a handful of counts. The chain combines TRBV9 with TRBJ2-7, with D possibly matching TRBD1 (5 bases). This CDR3 spans 14 amino acids. The V gene lost 4 bases and the J gene lost 5 bases, with 16 bases spanning the gap. Germline V gene data show CDR1 as SGDLS and CDR2 as YYNGEE. CDR3 in amino acids: CASSSTGTAHEQYF. The CDR3 DNA sequence: TGTGCCAGCAGCAGTACAGGTACCGCCCACGAGCAGTACTTC.

This clone appeared a few times. The gene calls are TRBV15 and TRBJ2-7; D possibly corresponds to TRBD2 (6 bases). The V end was cut by 3 bases, the J end by 4 bases, with 13 bases between. This CDR3 spans 14 amino acids. Looked up from germline, CDR1 is LNHNV and CDR2 is YYDKDF (reference sequence). The CDR3 region has the DNA TGTGCCACCAGCAGGGGCGGGGCAGAGTACGAGCAGTACTTC. It is translated as CATSRGGAEYEQYF.

This rearrangement joins TRBV27 to TRBJ1-6, with TRBD1 identical over 9 bases. CDR3 length: 15 residues. The germline gives CDR1 MNHEY, CDR2 SMNVEV (reference sequence). J was trimmed by 10 bases and V by 7 bases; bases with no gene match: 11. DNA of the CDR3: TGTGCCAGCACCGGGGACAGGGTTTTAGGATCACCCCTCCACTTT. Its translation: CASTGDRVLGSPLHF.

The chain combines TRBV5-5 with TRBJ1-5; 9 bases are shared with TRBD1. Germline CDR1 SGHKS, CDR2 YYEKEE (reference sequence). Trimming cost V 5 bases and J 6 bases; bases outside gene matches: 12. The CDR3 covers 16 residues. The CDR3 loop is CASSTFPGQGSQPQHF. CDR3 coding DNA: TGTGCCAGCAGTACCTTCCCGGGACAGGGAAGTCAGCCCCAGCATTTT.

The chain recombines TRBV9 with TRBJ1-1, with 9 bases identical to TRBD1. The CDR3 runs 14 residues. The V gene's germline CDR1 is SGDLS and CDR2 YYNGEE. J gave up 11 bases and V 4 bases, and 12 bases lay outside the gene matches. The CDR3 DNA follows: TGTGCCAGCAGCATCAGTGGGGGACAGGGTAAGGCTTTCTTT. Translating it yields CASSISGGQGKAFF.

V is TRBV30 and J is TRBJ1-3; unclear D gene. The V end lost 2 bases, the J end lost 6 bases, and 5 bases lay between the germline ends. The CDR3 has 11 amino acids. CDR1 is GTSNPN and CDR2 is SVGIG in the germline V gene (reference sequence). CDR3 in amino acids: CAWSTLNTIYF. The DNA of the CDR3 is TGTGCCTGGAGTACACTAAACACCATATATTTT.

This chain links TRBV14 with TRBJ1-4; D not resolved. The CDR3 covers 15 residues. V lost 1 base and J lost 7, with 13 bases in between. CDR1 and CDR2 from the germline V gene are SGHDN and FVKESK. The CDR3 DNA is TGTGCCAGCAGCCAAGTACTAGGGTTATTTGAAAAACTGTTTTTT. Encoded protein: CASSQVLGLFEKLFF.

The chain joins TRBV6-5 to TRBJ2-1; D is perhaps TRBD1 or TRBD2 (5 bases each). The CDR3 runs to 12 residues. From germline, CDR1 is MNHEY and CDR2 SVGAGI. V was pared by 6 bases and J by 12 bases, with 15 bases between. CDR3 amino acids: CASSPGPAGQFF. The CDR3 DNA sequence: TGTGCCAGCAGCCCGGGACCCGCGGGGCAGTTCTTC.

J is TRBJ2-3 and V is TRBV28; D gene uncertain. V was cut by 3 bases and J by 0 bases, with 10 bases left in between. Germline V lookup: CDR1 MDHEN, CDR2 SYDVKM. The CDR3 sequence is 15 residues long. CDR3: CASSLRGPSTDTQYF. CDR3 in DNA: TGTGCCAGCAGTTTGAGAGGCCCTAGCACAGATACGCAGTATTTT.

The chain uses TRBV7-9 and TRBJ1-1; D gene uncertain. There are 13 residues in the CDR3. Trimming took off 6 bases at V and 1 base at J, with 9 bases between the two ends. Germline CDR1 SEHNR, CDR2 FQNEAQ (reference sequence). The CDR3 protein is CASRSDWNTEAFF. CDR3 DNA: TGTGCCAGCAGGTCCGACTGGAACACTGAAGCTTTCTTT.

The gene calls are TRBV7-9 and TRBJ1-2, with a possible D match to TRBD1 (6 bases). Deletions cut 6 bases from V and 5 bases from J, with 10 bases between. The CDR3 spans 12 residues. Germline V gene sequence: CDR1 SEHNR, CDR2 FQNEAQ (reference sequence). This CDR3 reads CASSNREYGYTF. The CDR3 DNA is TGTGCCAGCAGTAACAGGGAATATGGCTACACCTTC.

This sequence joins TRBV4-3 and TRBJ2-1, with D tentatively TRBD2 (6 bases). CDR1 is LGHNA and CDR2 is YSLEER in the germline V gene. This CDR3 is 15 amino acids long. Trimming took off 0 bases at V and 6 bases at J, with 12 bases between the two ends. Written as DNA, the CDR3 is TGCGCCAGCAGCCAAGAAAGTCAGCGGGTCAATGAGCAGTTCTTC. Encoded protein: CASSQESQRVNEQFF.

The chain links TRBV4-2 to TRBJ2-7, with 10 bases that match TRBD1. This CDR3 region has 17 residues. Germline V gene sequence: CDR1 LGHNA, CDR2 YNFKEQ. J lost 2 bases, V lost 2 bases, and 9 bases had no gene match. The chain's CDR3 is CASSQLDWGQGTYEQYF. CDR3 sequence (DNA): TGTGCCAGCAGCCAATTAGATTGGGGACAGGGGACCTACGAGCAGTACTTC.

The chain links TRBV18 to TRBJ2-1, with 13 bases identical to TRBD2. Germline CDR1 reads KGHSH; CDR2 reads LQKENI. V gave up 4 bases and J gave up 5 bases; unmatched junction bases: 2. This CDR3 is 15 amino acids long. The CDR3 nucleotides read TGTGCCAGCTCACTAGGACTAGCGGGAGACAATGAGCAGTTCTTC. The encoded protein is CASSLGLAGDNEQFF.

Regarding this clone: One end of the junction is discordant with germline, which a read error may explain. V and J are TRBV6-5 and TRBJ1-2; 10 nucleotides align to TRBD1. Germline V gene sequence: CDR1 MNHEY, CDR2 SVGAGI. The CDR3 is 13 residues long. The CDR3 spells CAISPTGGDGYTF. The CDR3 DNA reads TGTGCCATCAGTCCGACAGGGGGCGATGGCTACACCTTC.

The CDR3 protein is CASSLVGKELFF. DNA of the CDR3: TGCGCCAGCAGCTTGGTTGGGAAGGAGCTGTTTTTT. The gene calls are TRBV5-1 and TRBJ2-2, with D unresolved. The CDR3 is made up of 12 amino acids. The V end was cut by 0 bases, the J end by 10 bases, with 7 bases between. Germline CDR1 is SGHRS and CDR2 is YFSETQ.

The gene calls are TRBV7-3 and TRBJ2-1; 8 bases fit TRBD2. The germline CDR1 and CDR2 sequences are SGHTA and FQGTGA. This CDR3 contains 15 residues. With V trimmed by 2 bases and J by 8 bases, 8 bases remained unmatched. The CDR3 bases are TGTGCCAGCAGCTTAGGAAGCGGGAGTCGGTATGAGCAGTTCTTC. Protein product: CASSLGSGSRYEQFF.

This clone was detected only a few times. The V and J genes are TRBV5-4 and TRBJ2-5; no clear D. CDR1 and CDR2 (germline): SGHNT, YYREEE (reference sequence). This CDR3 spans 15 amino acids. V shed 3 bases and J shed 2 bases, with 14 bases lying between them. CDR3 bases: TGTGCCAGCAGCTCCCCCCTAGAGATTCAAGAGACCCAGTACTTC. Translating it yields CASSSPLEIQETQYF.